Following are 27 T cell receptor beta chains from one sample sequenced in a study of CD8+CD57+ T cells in acquired aplastic anemia. TCR beta VDJ and CDR3 were profiled, and genomic DNA was the template. TCRdb called the reads again in MiXCR, with one record for every CDR3 protein. The top ten clones hold 0.9% to 1.2% of a sample with about 170,000 distinct CDR3 sequences, around 40% of them seen once. Material: sorted CD4+, CD8+, or CD8+CD57+ T cells (not recorded which) from PBMCs. These receptors were taken from a human donor in good health.

Details on this clonotype: A single base separates this from a much larger clone, so it may be a read error. V and J are TRBV9 and TRBJ2-5, with D possibly matching TRBD2 (6 bases). Deletions cut 3 bases from V and 1 base from J, with 13 bases between. The CDR3 sequence is 15 residues long. CDR1 SGDLS and CDR2 YYNGEE come from the germline V gene. DNA of the CDR3: TGTGCCAGCAGCGCGGTTCGGGGAGGCCAAGAGACCCAGTACTTC. Its translation: CASSAVRGGQETQYF.

This clonotype has only a few counts. The rearrangement uses TRBV12-3 or TRBV12-4 and TRBJ1-6; D uncertain. The V and J ends lost 10 bases and 5 bases respectively, with 9 bases between them. CDR3 length: 12 amino acids. This CDR3 reads CAIRRDNSPLHF. The CDR3 nucleotides read TGTGCCATCCGAAGGGATAATTCACCCCTCCACTTT.

This clonotype showed up many times. The chain couples TRBV19 to TRBJ2-1; 13 nucleotides agree with TRBD2. The V gene end was trimmed by 5 bases and the J gene end by 10 bases; junction bases not matched to a gene: 11. The CDR3 contains 16 residues. Germline V lookup: CDR1 LNHDA, CDR2 SQIVND (reference sequence). For the CDR3, the DNA is TGTGCCAGTAGTGGGGGGACTAGCGGGGCCTGGAGGGAGCAGTTCTTC. Translation: CASSGGTSGAWREQFF.

The CDR3 loop is CSARDQGAPRDTQYF. The CDR3 DNA is TGCAGTGCTAGAGATCAGGGGGCGCCCCGGGATACGCAGTATTTT. The genes are TRBV20-1 and TRBJ2-3; TRBD1 aligns across 8 bases. Germline V gene sequence: CDR1 DFQATT, CDR2 SNEGSKA (reference sequence). Germline trimming cut 0 bases from V and 6 bases from J; bases unmatched to any gene: 8. The CDR3 is made up of 15 amino acids.

This chain joins TRBV20-1 and TRBJ2-7; possibly TRBD2 for D (6 bases). V was pared by 3 bases and J by 0 bases, with 15 bases between. Germline CDR1 DFQATT, CDR2 SNEGSKA (reference sequence). The CDR3 totals 15 residues. This CDR3 reads CSASSVGGSSYEQYF. The CDR3 DNA follows: TGCAGTGCTAGTTCGGTAGGAGGGAGCTCCTACGAGCAGTACTTC.

The rearrangement uses TRBV5-5 and TRBJ1-6; 8 nucleotides match TRBD1. Germline trimming cut 4 bases from V and 3 bases from J; bases unmatched to any gene: 6. Germline V gives CDR1 SGHKS, CDR2 YYEKEE (reference sequence). The CDR3 has 16 residues. CDR3 amino acids: CASSTRQGNYNSPLHF. CDR3 in DNA: TGTGCCAGCAGCACTCGACAGGGGAACTATAATTCACCCCTCCACTTT.

This sequence joins TRBV7-9 and TRBJ2-7; D remains ambiguous. Per the germline V gene, CDR1 is SEHNR and CDR2 is FQNEAQ (reference sequence). The V gene lost 2 bases and the J gene lost 4 bases, with 9 bases spanning the gap. This CDR3 region has 13 residues. The CDR3 here is CASSLPNPYEQYF. In DNA, the CDR3 is TGTGCCAGCAGCTTACCTAATCCATACGAGCAGTACTTC.

This clonotype was observed once. A much larger clone lies one base from this, so it may be a read error. V gene TRBV9 combines with J gene TRBJ1-3; 8 bases are shared with TRBD1. Trimming at V came to 3 bases and at J to 0 bases, leaving 8 bases not matched to a gene. This CDR3 region has 17 residues. Germline values: CDR1 SGDLS, CDR2 YYNGEE. CDR3: CASSGQGFQISGNTIYF. The CDR3 coding sequence is TGTGCCAGCAGCGGACAGGGGTTTCAGATCTCTGGAAACACCATATATTTT.

The rearrangement links TRBV15 to TRBJ2-3; tentatively, D is TRBD2 (5 bases). From germline, CDR1 is LNHNV and CDR2 YYDKDF (reference sequence). V was shortened by 0 bases and J by 2 bases, with 12 bases between the two germline ends. The CDR3 has 16 amino acids. CDR3 sequence reads: CATSRDRGLFTDTQYF. The CDR3 DNA is TGTGCCACCAGCAGAGATCGAGGGTTATTCACAGATACGCAGTATTTT.

This rearrangement joins TRBV11-1 to TRBJ2-7; D is ambiguous. The germline V and J ends were trimmed by 4 bases and 1 base, with 20 bases remaining between them. This CDR3 has 17 amino acids. The germline gives CDR1 SGHAT, CDR2 FQDESV (reference sequence). The CDR3 sequence: CASSSARAEPISYEQYF. The CDR3 region has the DNA TGTGCCAGCAGCTCTGCAAGGGCGGAACCAATATCCTACGAGCAGTACTTC. Filled out from reference TRBV11-1 and TRBJ2-7, the complete variable domain reads EAEVAQSPRYKITEKSQAVAFWCDPISGHATLYWYRQILGQGPELLVQFQDESVVDDSQLPKDRFSAERLKGVDSTLKIQPAELGDSAMYLCASSSARAEPISYEQYFGPGTRLTVT.

The rearrangement links TRBV19 to TRBJ1-6; 7 bases match TRBD1. The CDR3 spans 14 residues. The germline gives CDR1 LNHDA, CDR2 SQIVND (reference sequence). V was clipped by 8 bases and J by 6 bases; unmatched bases: 7. DNA for the CDR3: TGTGCCAGTGCTCCCGGGACAGCTAATTCACCCCTCCACTTT. It encodes CASAPGTANSPLHF.

This clonotype was seen repeatedly, ten times or more. The rearrangement joins TRBV6-2 or TRBV6-3 to TRBJ2-3, with D maybe TRBD1 (6 bases). The V and J ends lost 6 bases and 9 bases respectively, with 10 bases between them. This CDR3 has 11 amino acids. CDR1 MNHEY and CDR2 SVGEGT come from the germline V gene. The CDR3 reads CASSAQGTQYF. The DNA of the CDR3 is TGTGCCAGCAGCGCTCAGGGGACGCAGTATTTT.

The V gene is TRBV20-1, the J gene TRBJ2-7; 9 nucleotides agree with TRBD1. V lost 3 bases and J lost 0; bases outside the gene matches: 9. Germline lookup yields CDR1 DFQATT and CDR2 SNEGSKA (reference sequence). The CDR3 extends over 16 amino acids. CDR3 region: CSARTGGSSSSYEQYF. DNA of the CDR3: TGCAGTGCTAGGACAGGGGGTAGCTCGAGCTCCTACGAGCAGTACTTC.

The V and J genes are TRBV2 and TRBJ1-5; tentatively, D is TRBD1 (5 bases). V was clipped by 7 bases and J by 13 bases, with 17 bases between them. The CDR3 length is 12 residues. Germline CDR1 reads SNHLY; CDR2 reads FYNNEI. CDR3 residues: CASNGGRGEQHF. DNA for the CDR3: TGTGCCAGCAATGGGGGTAGAGGCGAGCAGCATTTT.

This clonotype appeared many times. The CDR3 DNA is TGCAGTGCTAGACAAAGCCACGGTCTCTATGGCTACACCTTC. This codes for CSARQSHGLYGYTF. This chain joins TRBV20-1 and TRBJ1-2; D ambiguous. This CDR3 is built from 14 residues. Per the germline V gene, CDR1 is DFQATT and CDR2 is SNEGSKA (reference sequence). The ends were cut back, 2 bases at V and 4 bases at J, with 14 bases in the middle.

With regard to this clonotype: This could be a read error, since a much larger clone is one nucleotide away. The rearrangement uses TRBV19 and TRBJ2-2, with TRBD1 identical over 9 bases. The CDR3 spans 17 residues. With V trimmed by 6 bases and J by 6 bases, 14 bases remained unmatched. From germline, CDR1 is LNHDA and CDR2 SQIVND (reference sequence). DNA of the CDR3: TGTGCCAGTAGCTCCCTGACAGGGGGGACGTTGTCCGGGGAGCTGTTTTTT. It is translated as CASSSLTGGTLSGELFF. Looking up the rest from reference TRBV19 and TRBJ2-2 gives the full variable domain: DGGITQSPKYLFRKEGQNVTLSCEQNLNHDAMYWYRQDPGQGLRLIYYSQIVNDFQKGDIAEGYSVSREKKESFPLTVTSAQKNPTAFYLCASSSLTGGTLSGELFFGEGSRLTVL.

This clonotype was detected many times. The V and J genes are TRBV5-6 and TRBJ2-6; D is ambiguous. V was trimmed by 6 bases and J by 4 bases, leaving 14 bases between them. Germline values: CDR1 SGHDT, CDR2 YYEEEE. The CDR3 extends over 15 amino acids. The CDR3 DNA sequence: TGTGCCAGCACCCCGCTCGGATCCGGGGCCAACGTCCTGACTTTC. This encodes CASTPLGSGANVLTF.

In this sample, this clonotype turned up many times. This rearrangement joins TRBV5-4 to TRBJ1-6, with 8 bases aligning to TRBD1. The CDR3 runs to 17 residues. Germline V gives CDR1 SGHNT, CDR2 YYREEE (reference sequence). Trimming cost V 3 bases and J 0 bases; bases outside gene matches: 5. CDR3 sequence reads: CASSSGQVFSYNSPLHF. In DNA form, the CDR3 reads TGTGCCAGCAGCTCGGGACAGGTGTTCTCCTATAATTCACCCCTCCACTTT.

This clonotype has more than one count but fewer than ten. The gene calls are TRBV5-1 and TRBJ1-4; 10 nucleotides match TRBD1. From germline, CDR1 is SGHRS and CDR2 YFSETQ. After removal of 0 bases from V and 3 bases from J, the junction contained 5 bases not matched to a gene. The CDR3 consists of 17 residues. This chain's CDR3 is CASSLGQGALANEKLFF. DNA for the CDR3: TGCGCCAGCAGCTTGGGACAGGGGGCGCTTGCTAATGAAAAACTGTTTTTT.

V is TRBV2 and J is TRBJ2-3, with 14 bases that match TRBD2. The germline CDR1 and CDR2 sequences are SNHLY and FYNNEI. The ends lost 0 bases at V and 6 bases at J; junction bases unmatched: 5. This CDR3 is built from 17 residues. CDR3 sequence (DNA): TGTGCCAGCAGTGAAGCGCTCCGGACTAGCGGGGGGGATACGCAGTATTTT. Protein sequence: CASSEALRTSGGDTQYF.

A remark on this clonotype: Given a much more abundant clone one base away, this may be a read error. The chain links TRBV5-4 to TRBJ1-1; D perhaps matches TRBD1 (5 bases). Per the germline V gene, CDR1 is SGHNT and CDR2 is YYREEE (reference sequence). Trimming took off 0 bases at V and 0 bases at J, with 12 bases between the two ends. The CDR3 consists of 16 residues. CDR3 loop: CASSLASGQMNTEAFF. DNA of the CDR3: TGTGCCAGCAGCTTGGCCTCAGGACAAATGAACACTGAAGCTTTCTTT.

This clonotype was seen ten or more times. In DNA form, the CDR3 reads TGTGCCAGCAGGAGCCCAGGGGGACGCAATCAGCCCCAGCATTTT. The encoded protein is CASRSPGGRNQPQHF. The chain employs TRBV12-3 or TRBV12-4 and TRBJ1-5; TRBD1 aligns across 7 bases. V was clipped by 6 bases and J by 2 bases; unmatched bases: 7. This CDR3 spans 15 amino acids.

The rearrangement uses TRBV5-1 and TRBJ2-5; 10 nucleotides align to TRBD2. The ends lost 0 bases at V and 1 base at J; junction bases unmatched: 3. The length of the CDR3 is 16 residues. Germline CDR1 is SGHRS and CDR2 is YFSETQ. The CDR3 protein is CASSLGLAGAQETQYF. For the CDR3, the DNA is TGCGCCAGCAGCTTGGGCCTAGCGGGGGCCCAAGAGACCCAGTACTTC.

This clonotype is medium-sized in the sample. The V gene is TRBV15, the J gene TRBJ1-1; 7 bases map to TRBD1. The CDR3 has 15 residues. The J segment lost 7 bases and the V segment lost 2 bases, leaving 10 bases of the junction unmatched. Germline CDR1 is LNHNV and CDR2 is YYDKDF (reference sequence). This CDR3 reads CATSRNTGTALEAFF. CDR3 DNA: TGTGCCACCAGCAGAAACACCGGGACAGCTCTTGAAGCTTTCTTT.

The chain recombines TRBV13 with TRBJ2-1; the D gene is possibly TRBD1 (5 bases). Between the trimmed V and J ends, which lost 5 bases and 2 bases, there was a span of 10 bases. There are 14 residues in the CDR3. Germline CDR1 PRHDT, CDR2 FYEKMQ (reference sequence). In nucleotides, the CDR3 is TGTGCCAGCAGCCTCCAGGGAACCTACAATGAGCAGTTCTTC. This encodes CASSLQGTYNEQFF.

The chain is built from TRBV7-9 and TRBJ1-2, with no clear D. The CDR3 contains 14 residues. Germline loops: CDR1 SEHNR, CDR2 FQNEAQ (reference sequence). The V gene lost 4 bases and the J gene lost 8 bases, with 17 bases spanning the gap. This CDR3 reads CASSSALPGWGYTF. As DNA, the CDR3 is TGTGCCAGCAGCTCAGCACTGCCGGGTTGGGGCTACACCTTC. The variable domain in full, completed from reference TRBV7-9 and TRBJ1-2, reads DTGVSQNPRHKITKRGQNVTFRCDPISEHNRLYWYRQTLGQGPEFLTYFQNEAQLEKSRLLSDRFSAERPKGSFSTLEIQRTEQGDSAMYLCASSSALPGWGYTFGSGTRLTVV.

This clonotype was counted between two and nine times. A read error may be the cause here, since a much bigger clone is one base away. The chain is built from TRBV10-3 and TRBJ2-1, with TRBD1 matching over 9 bases. Per germline, CDR1 ENHRY and CDR2 SYGVKD. The CDR3 has 15 residues. The CDR3 DNA reads TGTGCCATCAGCCCCGGGACAGGGTTTAAAGATGAGCAGCTCTTC. Protein product: CAISPGTGFKDEQLF.